These 27 T cell receptor beta chains share one sample of origin, sequenced in a study of OX40 agonist ivuxolimab in advanced cancers. Some clones are missing from TCRdb's copy, which holds only in-frame ones; the method was immunoSEQ multiplex PCR. In the table there are roughly 66,000 clones, roughly 80% of which are singletons. The input for sequencing was CD4+ or CD8+ T cells sorted from blood, taken in a trial of the OX40 agonist ivuxolimab. The receptors were gathered from an adult with an advanced solid tumor such as melanoma, head and neck, liver or kidney cancer.

The V call is TRBV27, the J call TRBJ1-6; the D gene is possibly TRBD1 (5 bases). This CDR3 has 12 amino acids. Per the germline V gene, CDR1 is MNHEY and CDR2 is SMNVEV (reference sequence). CDR3 in DNA: TGTGCGACGACAGATCATAATTCACCCCTCCACTTT. The encoded protein is CATTDHNSPLHF.

V and J are TRBV6-5 and TRBJ2-5, with 7 nucleotides matching TRBD2. CDR1 is MNHEY, CDR2 SVGAGI, per germline. With V trimmed by 6 bases and J by 5 bases, 9 bases remained unmatched. CDR3 length equals 14 residues. DNA for the CDR3: TGTGCCAGCAGGTTGGGGAGGGCCCGGGAGACCCAGTACTTC. Encoded protein: CASRLGRARETQYF.

The chain employs TRBV10-2 and TRBJ2-1; 7 bases line up with TRBD2. The junction had 10 bases not matched to a gene; V was cut back by 4 bases and J by 1 base. Per the germline V gene, CDR1 is WSHSY and CDR2 is SAAADI. CDR3 length equals 17 residues. Here the CDR3 reads CASSVGGGPQSYNEQFF. CDR3 DNA: TGCGCCAGCAGTGTTGGCGGGGGTCCTCAATCCTACAATGAGCAGTTCTTC.

The gene calls are TRBV10-3 and TRBJ2-1; TRBD2 agrees at 12 bases. The V gene's germline CDR1 is ENHRY and CDR2 SYGVKD. This CDR3 has 20 amino acids. V lost 5 bases, J lost 7 bases, and 21 bases stayed unmatched. DNA of the CDR3: TGTGCCATCAGTTTCGCCGGGACAAGTCCGGGACTAGCGGGTATAAATGAGCAGTTCTTC. Translation: CAISFAGTSPGLAGINEQFF.

J is TRBJ1-5 and V is TRBV5-1; D may be TRBD1 (5 bases). CDR1 and CDR2 from the germline V gene are SGHRS and YFSETQ. The V and J ends lost 1 base and 7 bases respectively, with 15 bases between them. The CDR3 loop spans 15 amino acids. The chain's CDR3 is CASSLWAGLGQPQHF. The CDR3, as DNA: TGCGCCAGCAGCTTGTGGGCAGGGCTGGGCCAGCCCCAGCATTTT.

A note on this clone: Other DNA sequences in this sample translate to the same CDR3. V gene TRBV7-9 combines with J gene TRBJ2-7; no clear D. The V end lost 0 bases, the J end lost 0 bases, and 6 bases lay between the germline ends. Germline V CDR1 and CDR2: SEHNR, FQNEAQ (reference sequence). CDR3 size: 14 residues. Here the CDR3 reads CASSLAGTSYEQYF. CDR3 in DNA: TGTGCCAGCAGCTTAGCAGGAACCTCCTACGAGCAGTACTTC.

The chain carries TRBV18 and TRBJ2-7, with TRBD1 matching over 12 bases. Germline CDR1 is KGHSH and CDR2 is LQKENI. CDR3 size: 15 residues. V gave up 3 bases and J gave up 3 bases; unmatched junction bases: 3. The DNA for the CDR3 is TGTGCCAGCTCACCGGGACAGGGGGCTTACTACGAGCAGTACTTC. Its translation is CASSPGQGAYYEQYF.

The chain is built from TRBV5-1 and TRBJ2-2, with TRBD2 matching 7 bases. The CDR3 has 17 residues. Per the germline V gene, CDR1 is SGHRS and CDR2 is YFSETQ. V was pared by 4 bases and J by 5 bases, with 14 bases of the junction left unmatched. Here the CDR3 reads CASSLSGLAGGTGELFF. The CDR3 DNA sequence: TGCGCCAGCAGCCTTTCGGGGTTAGCGGGCGGGACCGGGGAGCTGTTTTTT.

The chain combines TRBV14 with TRBJ2-5, with no clear D. The germline V and J ends were trimmed by 3 bases and 1 base, with 6 bases remaining between them. The CDR3 has 13 amino acids. CDR1 is SGHDN, CDR2 FVKESK, per germline. DNA for the CDR3: TGTGCCAGCAGCCAGTTCCTCCAAGAGACCCAGTACTTC. Residues: CASSQFLQETQYF.

The chain joins TRBV2 to TRBJ2-5; TRBD1 matches at 11 bases. V gave up 5 bases and J gave up 5 bases; unmatched junction bases: 7. The germline gives CDR1 SNHLY, CDR2 FYNNEI. The CDR3 has 15 amino acids. This CDR3 is CASSPGQGAWETQYF. The CDR3, as DNA: TGTGCCAGCAGTCCCGGACAGGGGGCCTGGGAGACCCAGTACTTC.

This clone was picked up one time. V usage is TRBV7-2 and J usage is TRBJ1-5; the D gene is possibly TRBD1 (5 bases). This CDR3 spans 13 amino acids. The germline V gene has CDR1 SGHTA and CDR2 FQGNSA. V dropped 5 bases and J dropped 5 bases, with 10 bases sitting between them. The CDR3 coding sequence is TGTGCCAGCAGCGCAGACAGCTATCAGCCCCAGCATTTT. It specifies CASSADSYQPQHF.

The chain couples TRBV7-9 to TRBJ1-2; D unresolved. Trimming took off 0 bases at V and 8 bases at J, with 10 bases between the two ends. CDR3 length: 13 amino acids. Germline CDR1 SEHNR, CDR2 FQNEAQ (reference sequence). The CDR3 loop reads CASSLANGDGYTF. The CDR3 DNA reads TGTGCCAGCAGCTTAGCAAACGGAGACGGCTACACCTTC.

The chain carries TRBV25-1 and TRBJ2-2; D not resolved. The V end lost 5 bases, the J end lost 4 bases, and 5 bases lay between the germline ends. Per germline, CDR1 MGHDK and CDR2 SYGVNS. The length of the CDR3 is 12 residues. CDR3 sequence (DNA): TGTGCCAGCAGTCCGATCACCGGGGAGCTGTTTTTT. This gives the protein CASSPITGELFF.

J is TRBJ2-1 and V is TRBV19; D remains unclear. The germline CDR1 and CDR2 sequences are LNHDA and SQIVND (reference sequence). V shed 0 bases and J shed 10 bases, with 10 bases lying between them. CDR3 length equals 13 residues. The CDR3 loop is CASSIDPGGEQFF. The CDR3 DNA is TGTGCCAGTAGTATAGATCCAGGCGGCGAGCAGTTCTTC.

The rearrangement uses TRBV28 and TRBJ2-3; D is unresolved. Germline CDR1 reads MDHEN; CDR2 reads SYDVKM. The CDR3 extends over 15 amino acids. V was cut by 6 bases and J by 6 bases, with 19 bases left in between. The CDR3 here is CASSPDNIAGDTQYF. CDR3 DNA sequence: TGTGCCAGCAGCCCGGATAATATAGCTGGGGATACGCAGTATTTT.

The rearrangement joins TRBV2 to TRBJ2-1, with TRBD2 matching over 9 bases. The J segment lost 7 bases and the V segment lost 3 bases, leaving 10 bases of the junction unmatched. This CDR3 is 16 amino acids long. The germline gives CDR1 SNHLY, CDR2 FYNNEI. The CDR3 DNA reads TGTGCCAGCAGTGAGCGGGGGGGACTAGGGACTAATGAGCAGTTCTTC. Its translation is CASSERGGLGTNEQFF. Variable domain in full (rest from reference TRBV2 and TRBJ2-1): EPEVTQTPSHQVTQMGQEVILRCVPISNHLYFYWYRQILGQKVEFLVSFYNNEISEKSEIFDDQFSVERPDGSNFTLKIRSTKLEDSAMYFCASSERGGLGTNEQFFGPGTRLTVL.

The gene calls are TRBV19 and TRBJ2-3, with 10 bases identical to TRBD2. CDR1 LNHDA and CDR2 SQIVND come from the germline V gene (reference sequence). After removal of 1 base from V and 6 bases from J, the junction contained 4 bases not matched to a gene. CDR3 length: 15 residues. CDR3 loop: CASSIGETSGDTQYF. CDR3 sequence (DNA): TGTGCCAGTAGTATAGGGGAGACTAGCGGGGATACGCAGTATTTT.

The chain links TRBV29-1 to TRBJ1-4; 7 bases match TRBD1. Looked up from germline, CDR1 is SQVTM and CDR2 is ANQGSEA. The V gene end was trimmed by 6 bases and the J gene end by 3 bases; junction bases not matched to a gene: 7. The CDR3 extends over 14 amino acids. The CDR3 protein is CSVRQGVPNEKLFF. CDR3 sequence (DNA): TGCAGCGTCCGACAGGGCGTCCCTAATGAAAAACTGTTTTTT.

The V call is TRBV15, the J call TRBJ1-5; 11 bases align to TRBD1. The CDR3 extends over 15 amino acids. Germline lookup yields CDR1 LNHNV and CDR2 YYDKDF (reference sequence). V trimming: 5 bases; J trimming: 6 bases; junction bases outside the gene matches: 6. The chain's CDR3 is CATSQGTGGLQPQHF. For the CDR3, the DNA is TGTGCCACCAGCCAAGGGACAGGGGGACTTCAGCCCCAGCATTTT. The full variable domain, its missing parts supplied by reference TRBV15 and TRBJ1-5, is DAMVIQNPRYQVTQFGKPVTLSCSQTLNHNVMYWYQQKSSQAPKLLFHYYDKDFNNEADTPDNFQSRRPNTSFCFLDIRSPGLGDTAMYLCATSQGTGGLQPQHFGDGTRLSIL.

This clone was observed a handful of times. The rearrangement joins TRBV4-2 to TRBJ1-3; D unclear. Per the germline V gene, CDR1 is LGHNA and CDR2 is YNFKEQ. The CDR3 loop spans 16 amino acids. The germline V and J ends were trimmed by 3 bases and 0 bases, with 12 bases remaining between them. The CDR3 DNA follows: TGTGCCAGCAGCCACCCGGACGTTAGCTCTGGAAACACCATATATTTT. It encodes CASSHPDVSSGNTIYF.

This clone was recorded a few times. The J gene is TRBJ1-2, the V gene TRBV7-2, with a weak D call TRBD1 (6 bases). Trimming removed 3 bases at V and 7 bases at J, with 12 bases between. The CDR3 has 13 residues. Germline V CDR1 and CDR2: SGHTA, FQGNSA. The CDR3 region is CASSFNRESGYTF. DNA of the CDR3: TGTGCCAGCAGCTTCAACAGGGAAAGTGGCTACACCTTC.

V is TRBV7-7 and J is TRBJ1-4; weak D call: TRBD1 (5 bases). Trimming took 8 bases from V and 8 from J, leaving 18 bases between them. This CDR3 comprises 14 residues. Germline assignment: CDR1 SSHAT and CDR2 FNYEAQ (reference sequence). The CDR3 DNA is TGTGCCAGCGCACCGGGGCCAGGGAGGGAAAAACTGTTTTTT. It specifies CASAPGPGREKLFF.

The V call is TRBV19, the J call TRBJ2-7; 9 bases align to TRBD2. The CDR3 runs 14 residues. Per the germline V gene, CDR1 is LNHDA and CDR2 is SQIVND (reference sequence). The V and J ends lost 7 bases and 6 bases, in that order; junction bases with no gene match: 10. The CDR3 coding sequence is TGTGCCAGTATGTTGGCTAGCGGGACGGGCGAGCAGTACTTC. Amino acids: CASMLASGTGEQYF.

The rearrangement joins TRBV19 to TRBJ1-1; 7 bases line up with TRBD1. V shed 7 bases and J 7 bases; nucleotides not matched to a gene: 3. This CDR3 is built from 11 residues. Germline CDR1 reads LNHDA; CDR2 reads SQIVND (reference sequence). Here the CDR3 reads CASTTGLEAFF. CDR3 in DNA: TGTGCCAGTACGACAGGGCTTGAAGCTTTCTTT.

This chain joins TRBV11-3 and TRBJ2-1; TRBD2 agrees at 8 bases. Per germline, CDR1 SGHNT and CDR2 YENEEA. This CDR3 has 15 residues. Trimming removed 2 bases from V and 0 bases from J; junction bases left unmatched: 0. The CDR3 DNA sequence: TGTGCCAGCAGCTTACTAGCGGGCTCCTACAATGAGCAGTTCTTC. Its translation is CASSLLAGSYNEQFF.

This clone was seen a single time. The V call is TRBV16, the J call TRBJ2-4; the D is unclear. Trimming shortened V by 4 bases and J by 1 base, and 5 bases separated the two germline ends. CDR3 length equals 13 residues. The germline V gene has CDR1 KGHSY and CDR2 FQNENV. The CDR3 DNA reads as TGTGCCAGCAGCCCGACGGCCAAAAACATTCAGTACTTC. Its translation: CASSPTAKNIQYF. The full variable domain, its missing parts supplied by reference TRBV16 and TRBJ2-4, is GEEVAQTPKHLVRGEGQKAKLYCAPIKGHSYVFWYQQVLKNEFKFLISFQNENVFDETGMPKERFSAKCLPNSPCSLEIQATKLEDSAVYFCASSPTAKNIQYFGAGTRLSVL.

This clone has a handful of counts. CDR3 protein: CASRRQGPSTDTQYF. In nucleotides, the CDR3 is TGTGCCAGCAGGCGACAGGGCCCTAGCACAGATACGCAGTATTTT. V and J are TRBV6-6 and TRBJ2-3, with TRBD1 matching over 7 bases. Germline V gene lookup returns CDR1 MNHNY and CDR2 SVGAGI (reference sequence). This CDR3 spans 15 amino acids. With V trimmed by 6 bases and J by 0 bases, 6 bases remained unmatched.